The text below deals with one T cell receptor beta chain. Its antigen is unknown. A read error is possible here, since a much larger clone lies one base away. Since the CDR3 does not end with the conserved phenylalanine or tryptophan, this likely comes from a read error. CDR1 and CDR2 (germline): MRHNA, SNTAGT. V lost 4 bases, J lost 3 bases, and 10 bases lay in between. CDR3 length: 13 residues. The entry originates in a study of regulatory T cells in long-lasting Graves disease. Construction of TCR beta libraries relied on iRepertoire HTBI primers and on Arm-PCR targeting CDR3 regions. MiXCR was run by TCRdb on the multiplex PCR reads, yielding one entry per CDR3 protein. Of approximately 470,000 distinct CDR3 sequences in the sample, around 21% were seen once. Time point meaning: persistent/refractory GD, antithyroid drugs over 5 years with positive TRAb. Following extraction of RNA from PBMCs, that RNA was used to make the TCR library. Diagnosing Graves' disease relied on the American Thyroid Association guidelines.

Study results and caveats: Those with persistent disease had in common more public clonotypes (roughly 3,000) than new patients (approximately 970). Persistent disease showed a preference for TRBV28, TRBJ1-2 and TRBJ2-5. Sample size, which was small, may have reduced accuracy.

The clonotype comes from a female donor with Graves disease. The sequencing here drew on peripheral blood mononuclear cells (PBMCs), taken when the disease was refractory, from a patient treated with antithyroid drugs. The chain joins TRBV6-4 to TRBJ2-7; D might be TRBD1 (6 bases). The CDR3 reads CASSVDRVYEQYL. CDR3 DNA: TGTGCCAGCAGTGTGGACAGAGTCTACGAGCAGTACCTC.